The entry below describes one T cell receptor beta chain. Its target is unknown. Germline CDR1 reads SGHTA; CDR2 reads FQGNSA. The CDR3 has 12 amino acids. The ends were cut back, 2 bases at V and 1 base at J, with 2 bases in the middle. TCRdb keeps only in-frame clones here, not all; method: immunoSEQ multiplex PCR. The sample carries some 8,000 clones, around 74% recorded once. These data come from a study of T cell repertoires in ileal Crohn's disease. Study-level findings and limits: Clonality above 26.8% at surgery always came with endoscopic recurrence.

Sequencing was performed on ileal tissue. The TCR originated in an adult with Crohn's disease. V usage is TRBV7-2 and J usage is TRBJ2-5; D is unclear. The CDR3 region is CASSLRQETQYF. CDR3 DNA sequence: TGTGCCAGCAGCTTACGCCAAGAGACCCAGTACTTC.